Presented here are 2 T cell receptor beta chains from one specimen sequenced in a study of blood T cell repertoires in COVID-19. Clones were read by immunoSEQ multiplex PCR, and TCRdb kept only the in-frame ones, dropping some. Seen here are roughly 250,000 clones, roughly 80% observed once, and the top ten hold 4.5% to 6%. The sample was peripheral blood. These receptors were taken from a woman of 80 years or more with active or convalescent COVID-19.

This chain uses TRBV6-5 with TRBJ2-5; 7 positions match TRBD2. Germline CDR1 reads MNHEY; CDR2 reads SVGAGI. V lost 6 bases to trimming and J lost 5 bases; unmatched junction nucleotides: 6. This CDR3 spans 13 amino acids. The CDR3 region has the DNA TGTGCCAGCAGGATGACTAGCCGGGAGACCCAGTACTTC. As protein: CASRMTSRETQYF.

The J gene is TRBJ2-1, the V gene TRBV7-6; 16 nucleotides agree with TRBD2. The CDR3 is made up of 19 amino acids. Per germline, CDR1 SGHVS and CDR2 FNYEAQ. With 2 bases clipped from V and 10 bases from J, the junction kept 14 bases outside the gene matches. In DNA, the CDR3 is TGTGCCAGCAGCTTACTTCCCGGGACTAGCGGGGGGGCCCCAGGGGAGCAGTTCTTC. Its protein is CASSLLPGTSGGAPGEQFF.